This entry lists 28 T cell receptor beta chains sequenced from one sample in a study of CD8 T cells in ankylosing spondylitis (dated by TCRdb to the late 2010s). Results the study describes overall, beyond this receptor: Blood from ankylosing spondylitis patients appeared to be characterized by a TCR beta motif composed of eight highly homologous amino acid variants.

Library generation was performed with 5' RACE. Instrument used: Illumina HiSeq 2500. TCRdb reworked the public reads: Q25 trimming with fastp, MiXCR clone assembly, productive beta chains retained. Each record represents a unique CDR3 protein, reported with the most common genes and DNA among its rows. The sample yields some 85,000 distinct CDR3 sequences; roughly 9% were counted once. Of the sample, approximately 30% is held by the ten largest clones. These receptors are not linked to any known antigen. Sequencing was performed on blood, either unsorted or a sorted T cell fraction (not recorded which). The receptors here all came from a male donor with ankylosing spondylitis.

This chain joins TRBV6-1 and TRBJ2-2; 7 bases match TRBD1. CDR3 size: 16 residues. V shed 7 bases and J 3 bases; nucleotides not matched to a gene: 11. CDR1 and CDR2 from the germline V gene are MNHNS and SASEGT. Here the CDR3 DNA reads TGTGCCAGCACCAAGAACAGGGGTCCTGACACCGGGGAGCTGTTTTTT. Protein: CASTKNRGPDTGELFF.

Only a few counts were recorded for this clonotype. The genes are TRBV5-5 and TRBJ2-1; tentative D call: TRBD2 (5 bases). The germline V gene encodes CDR1 SGHKS and CDR2 YYEKEE (reference sequence). V was pared by 2 bases and J by 0 bases, with 12 bases between. The CDR3 loop spans 16 amino acids. The DNA of the CDR3 is TGTGCCAGCAGCTTCGGCCGGGCGGGCTCCTACAATGAGCAGTTCTTC. The encoded protein is CASSFGRAGSYNEQFF.

The table lists this clonotype with a few counts. This chain links TRBV15 with TRBJ2-1; possible D gene TRBD2, 7 bases. CDR1 is LNHNV and CDR2 is YYDKDF in the germline V gene (reference sequence). V was pared by 4 bases and J by 3 bases, with 19 bases between. This CDR3 spans 17 amino acids. The DNA for the CDR3 is TGTGCCACCAGCACGGGGGGCGTAGCTAGCGGCTACAATGAGCAGTTCTTC. Protein: CATSTGGVASGYNEQFF.

This clonotype appeared a few times. The chain uses TRBV9 and TRBJ2-1, with 8 nucleotides matching TRBD1. Looked up from germline, CDR1 is SGDLS and CDR2 is YYNGEE. This CDR3 has 14 amino acids. After removal of 1 base from V and 10 bases from J, the junction contained 7 bases not matched to a gene. Written as DNA, the CDR3 is TGTGCCAGCAGCGTAAGGCAGGGGGCGGAGGAGCAGTTCTTC. Translated, it gives CASSVRQGAEEQFF. The full variable domain, rest sourced from reference TRBV9 and TRBJ2-1, is DSGVTQTPKHLITATGQRVTLRCSPRSGDLSVYWYQQSLDQGLQFLIQYYNGEERAKGNILERFSAQQFPDLHSELNLSSLELGDSALYFCASSVRQGAEEQFFGPGTRLTVL.

This clonotype was counted many times. The chain employs TRBV29-1 and TRBJ2-7; D possibly uses TRBD1 or TRBD2 (5 bases each). With 5 bases removed from V and 3 bases from J, the gap between germline ends came to 8 bases. This CDR3 is 11 amino acids long. CDR1 and CDR2 from the germline V gene are SQVTM and ANQGSEA. CDR3: CSVRDGYEQYF. CDR3 nucleotides: TGCAGCGTTCGGGACGGCTACGAGCAGTACTTC.

This clonotype was detected ten times or more. Here the CDR3 reads CASSISPSGEDPTQYF. The CDR3 DNA reads TGTGCCAGCTCAATCTCCCCCTCGGGGGAGGATCCTACGCAGTATTTT. The chain carries TRBV18 and TRBJ2-3, with D possibly being TRBD2 (6 bases). CDR3 length equals 16 residues. Germline CDR1 and CDR2: KGHSH and LQKENI. Trimming removed 5 bases at V and 8 bases at J, with 23 bases between. Supplemented by reference TRBV18 and TRBJ2-3, the full variable domain reads NAGVMQNPRHLVRRRGQEARLRCSPMKGHSHVYWYRQLPEEGLKFMVYLQKENIIDESGMPKERFSAEFPKEGPSILRIQQVVRGDSAAYFCASSISPSGEDPTQYFGPGTRLTVL.

This clonotype has more than one count but fewer than ten. This chain links TRBV5-5 with TRBJ2-7; perhaps TRBD2 as D (6 bases). Germline CDR1 SGHKS, CDR2 YYEKEE (reference sequence). V lost 6 bases to trimming and J lost 3 bases, with 7 bases between them. This CDR3 has 11 amino acids. The CDR3 nucleotides are TGTGCCAGCATCGGGGGCTACGAGCAGTACTTC. Translation: CASIGGYEQYF.

This clonotype was seen many times. V gene TRBV24-1 combines with J gene TRBJ2-1; TRBD2 agrees at 8 bases. V lost 6 bases and J lost 4; bases outside the gene matches: 10. The CDR3 runs to 16 residues. Germline V CDR1 and CDR2: KGHDR, SFDVKD. CDR3 nucleotide sequence: TGTGCCACCAGTCCCACGGGAGGGGTAACTTACAATGAGCAGTTCTTC. This sequence encodes CATSPTGGVTYNEQFF.

This clonotype was observed a handful of times. The CDR3 region is CASSPRMGSGRMNTGELFF. The CDR3, as DNA: TGTGCCAGCAGCCCCAGGATGGGTAGCGGGAGGATGAACACCGGGGAGCTGTTTTTT. The rearrangement links TRBV11-1 to TRBJ2-2, with 10 bases matching TRBD2. Germline trimming cut 5 bases from V and 1 base from J; bases unmatched to any gene: 13. Per germline, CDR1 SGHAT and CDR2 FQDESV (reference sequence). The CDR3 is made up of 19 amino acids.

This clonotype was observed at least ten times. The V call is TRBV2, the J call TRBJ2-1; 13 bases map to TRBD2. The CDR3 sequence is 14 residues long. V was clipped by 6 bases and J by 9 bases; unmatched bases: 5. CDR1 is SNHLY and CDR2 is FYNNEI in the germline V gene. CDR3 in amino acids: CASRTGTSGIEQFF. As DNA, the CDR3 is TGTGCCAGCAGGACCGGGACTAGCGGGATTGAGCAGTTCTTC.

The chain combines TRBV7-9 with TRBJ1-6; the D is unclear. The CDR3 runs to 12 residues. V lost 1 base and J lost 13, with 8 bases in between. Germline lookup yields CDR1 SEHNR and CDR2 FQNEAQ (reference sequence). The CDR3 DNA reads as TGTGCCAGCAGCTTAGATGGGGAGCCCCTCCACTTT. Translation gives CASSLDGEPLHF.

This clonotype has more than one count but fewer than ten. This chain connects TRBV29-1 to TRBJ1-1; D is undetermined. In germline, CDR1 is SQVTM, CDR2 ANQGSEA. The CDR3 consists of 14 residues. Trimming left V 2 bases short and J 4 bases short, with 14 bases between. The CDR3 DNA is TGCAGCGTTGAACTAGGACGGGGAAGCACTGAAGCTTTCTTT. Protein sequence: CSVELGRGSTEAFF.

The chain combines TRBV27 with TRBJ2-7; 9 positions agree with TRBD1. The V gene's germline CDR1 is MNHEY and CDR2 SMNVEV (reference sequence). CDR3 size: 14 residues. Unmatched junction bases numbered 5, after V lost 5 bases and J lost 3 bases. The CDR3 bases are TGTGCCAGCAGTCCGGGACAGGGCGGCTACGAGCAGTACGTC. Protein: CASSPGQGGYEQYV.

The J gene is TRBJ2-1, the V gene TRBV6-1, with 7 bases that match TRBD2. The CDR3 covers 14 residues. Trimming took 6 bases from V and 10 from J; bases not matched to a gene: 12. In germline, CDR1 is MNHNS, CDR2 SASEGT. CDR3 residues: CASSAGGSLGEQFF. The CDR3 region has the DNA TGTGCCAGCAGCGCCGGCGGGAGCCTGGGAGAGCAGTTCTTC.

This clonotype was seen a handful of times. This chain connects TRBV20-1 to TRBJ2-7; TRBD2 agrees at 12 bases. Per germline, CDR1 DFQATT and CDR2 SNEGSKA (reference sequence). This CDR3 is 15 amino acids long. V shed 1 base, J shed 6 bases, and the junction held 7 bases outside the gene matches. This CDR3 reads CSARGPSGRAGEQYF. The CDR3 DNA reads TGCAGTGCTAGAGGACCTAGCGGGAGGGCCGGCGAGCAGTACTTC.

The rearrangement joins TRBV5-6 to TRBJ2-7; D tentatively fits TRBD1 or TRBD2 (5 bases each). This CDR3 spans 16 amino acids. The germline V and J ends were trimmed by 0 bases and 0 bases, with 13 bases remaining between them. Germline V gives CDR1 SGHDT, CDR2 YYEEEE. CDR3 sequence: CASSLGQGLASYEQYV. The DNA for the CDR3 is TGTGCCAGCAGCTTGGGGCAGGGCCTAGCCTCCTACGAGCAGTACGTC.

This clonotype was seen ten or more times. The chain is built from TRBV5-5 and TRBJ1-1; 9 bases are a match to TRBD1. V shed 4 bases, J shed 2 bases, and the junction held 9 bases outside the gene matches. Germline lookup yields CDR1 SGHKS and CDR2 YYEKEE (reference sequence). The CDR3 has 16 amino acids. CDR3 loop: CASSPGQGYGNTEAFF. CDR3 bases: TGTGCCAGCAGCCCCGGACAGGGGTATGGAAACACTGAAGCTTTCTTT.

This clonotype was observed many times. The gene calls are TRBV29-1 and TRBJ2-1; the D gene is possibly TRBD2 (5 bases). Deletions cut 3 bases from V and 4 bases from J, with 13 bases between. Germline V gene lookup returns CDR1 SQVTM and CDR2 ANQGSEA. The CDR3 totals 14 residues. The CDR3 nucleotides are TGCAGCGTTGATTCTGCTAGCCTTTACAATGAGCAGTTCTTC. It translates to CSVDSASLYNEQFF.

The sample holds a few counts of this clonotype. CDR3 sequence: CASSLGGALREQYF. The CDR3 DNA follows: TGTGCCAGCAGCTTGGGTGGCGCCTTACGGGAGCAGTACTTC. The chain links TRBV5-6 to TRBJ2-7; D uncertain. Germline CDR1 and CDR2: SGHDT and YYEEEE. The CDR3 runs to 14 residues. Deletions cut 0 bases from V and 7 bases from J, with 14 bases between.

This clonotype was detected many times. The CDR3 sequence is CASSPDRGLNNEQFF. Written as DNA, the CDR3 is TGTGCCAGCAGTCCGGACAGGGGGCTAAACAATGAGCAGTTCTTC. The chain joins TRBV12-3 or TRBV12-4 to TRBJ2-1; 11 positions agree with TRBD1. The V gene end was trimmed by 5 bases and the J gene end by 5 bases; junction bases not matched to a gene: 5. The CDR3 has 15 residues.

This clonotype occurred a few times. The chain combines TRBV5-1 with TRBJ2-1; D remains unclear. V was shortened by 3 bases and J by 4 bases, with 8 bases between the two germline ends. The germline gives CDR1 SGHRS, CDR2 YFSETQ. The CDR3 has 13 residues. The CDR3 coding sequence is TGCGCCAGCAGCTCAAACGGGTACAATGAGCAGTTCTTC. It specifies CASSSNGYNEQFF.

This clonotype was detected ten times or more. The rearrangement joins TRBV7-9 to TRBJ2-7; 8 bases align to TRBD2. The trim removed 1 base at V and 3 bases at J, leaving 2 bases unmatched. CDR1 SEHNR and CDR2 FQNEAQ come from the germline V gene (reference sequence). CDR3 length: 14 residues. The CDR3 loop reads CASSLGGRSYEQYF. CDR3 coding DNA: TGTGCCAGCAGCTTAGGCGGGAGGAGCTACGAGCAGTACTTC.

This clonotype was seen only a few times. The gene calls are TRBV23-1 and TRBJ2-7, with D possibly matching TRBD1 (6 bases). TRBV23-1 is annotated as an ORF whose role is uncertain. CDR3 length: 15 residues. V was pared by 8 bases and J by 3 bases, with 20 bases between. CDR3 DNA: TGCGCCAGCGGCTCAGGGCACAGGGTGAACTACGAGCAGTACTTC. It encodes CASGSGHRVNYEQYF.

The rearrangement joins TRBV2 to TRBJ2-3; D perhaps matches TRBD2 (7 bases). Trimming removed 3 bases at V and 1 base at J, with 11 bases between. The CDR3 contains 15 residues. Germline CDR1 reads SNHLY; CDR2 reads FYNNEI. For the CDR3, the DNA is TGTGCCAGCAGTGACGGGGGGCTGGGCACAGATACGCAGTATTTT. Amino acids: CASSDGGLGTDTQYF.

This clonotype was seen ten or more times. The chain couples TRBV11-2 to TRBJ2-7; 8 bases line up with TRBD2. The CDR3 totals 14 residues. V shed 4 bases and J 0 bases; nucleotides not matched to a gene: 2. Germline CDR1 reads SGHAT; CDR2 reads FQNNGV. The CDR3 bases are TGTGCCAGCAGCTGGACTAGCCGCTCCTACGAGCAGTACTTC. Its translation is CASSWTSRSYEQYF.

The chain has TRBV21-1 and TRBJ2-7; TRBD1, as called in the table, went unchecked against the DNA. TRBV21-1 is noted as a pseudogene. This CDR3 is built from 14 residues. The CDR3 loop is CASSKRDNSYEQYV. Here the CDR3 DNA reads TGTGCCAGCAGCAAAAGGGACAACTCCTACGAGCAGTACGTC.

In its sample, this clonotype was seen a few times. The chain carries TRBV4-2 and TRBJ1-2, with no clear D. The ends were cut back, 4 bases at V and 8 bases at J, with 11 bases in the middle. The CDR3 consists of 12 residues. The germline V gene has CDR1 LGHNA and CDR2 YNFKEQ. The CDR3 sequence is CASSRGGAGYTF. As DNA, the CDR3 is TGTGCCAGCAGCCGTGGAGGTGCCGGCTACACCTTC.

Many counts were recorded for this clonotype. The J gene is TRBJ1-2, the V gene TRBV12-3 or TRBV12-4; D possibly corresponds to TRBD1 (5 bases). CDR3 size: 16 residues. V was pared by 6 bases and J by 0 bases, with 17 bases between. CDR3 protein: CASSLSRTGPNYGYTF. CDR3 sequence (DNA): TGTGCCAGCAGCCTATCGCGCACAGGACCTAACTATGGCTACACCTTC.